The 21 T cell receptor beta chains below were found in one sample sequenced in a study of Ad26.COV2.S vaccination and SARS-CoV-2 variants. Treatment described: about 20 received Ad26.COV2.S at low or high dose, single or two shots; roughly five received placebo; per-sample allocation not given. Specimens were obtained on day 63 following the first vaccine or placebo injection. Profiled with immunoSEQ multiplex PCR; TCRdb holds only in-frame clones, not every one. This table holds 380,000 or so clones, 80% to 90% found once. This specimen consisted of peripheral blood, obtained in a trial of Ad26.COV2.S vaccine versus placebo. All receptors come from a person aged 18-65 years who received the Ad26.COV2.S COVID-19 vaccine or a placebo.

The chain recombines TRBV30 with TRBJ2-3, with 12 bases lining up with TRBD1. Looked up from germline, CDR1 is GTSNPN and CDR2 is SVGIG (reference sequence). V trimming: 1 base; J trimming: 4 bases; junction bases outside the gene matches: 3. The CDR3 is 15 residues long. Here the CDR3 reads CAWSAGTGGSDTQYF. CDR3 DNA sequence: TGTGCCTGGAGTGCAGGGACAGGGGGCTCAGATACGCAGTATTTT. The entire variable domain, with the rest obtained from reference TRBV30 and TRBJ2-3, is as follows: SQTIHQWPATLVQPVGSPLSLECTVEGTSNPNLYWYRQAAGRGLQLLFYSVGIGQISSEVPQNLSASRPQDRQFILSSKKLLLSDSGFYLCAWSAGTGGSDTQYFGPGTRLTVL.

There are a few counts of this clone. The rearrangement joins TRBV19 to TRBJ1-1, with D possibly matching TRBD1 (5 bases). The CDR3 length is 14 residues. CDR1 and CDR2 from the germline V gene are LNHDA and SQIVND (reference sequence). Trimming stripped 7 bases from V and 1 base from J, with 13 bases between. This CDR3 reads CASTTRGRNTEAFF. The CDR3 DNA reads TGTGCCAGTACCACCCGGGGACGGAACACTGAAGCTTTCTTT.

This clone occurred a few times. The chain recombines TRBV21-1 with TRBJ1-5. TRBV21-1 is a recognized pseudogene. The CDR3 is 15 amino acids. In DNA form, the CDR3 reads TGTGCCATCACCTACCCTATCATGAGCAATCAGCCCCAGCATTTT. The encoded protein is CAITYPIMSNQPQHF.

This clone came up once. V and J are TRBV28 and TRBJ2-2; TRBD2 might be the D (7 bases). Trimming stripped 6 bases from V and 8 bases from J, with 22 bases between. The germline V gene encodes CDR1 MDHEN and CDR2 SYDVKM. CDR3 length: 16 residues. Written as DNA, the CDR3 is TGTGCCAGCAGCCCCGGGGGCGGCGGGGGTGTGGGGGAGCTGTTTTTT. It yields the protein CASSPGGGGGVGELFF.

The J gene is TRBJ2-7, the V gene TRBV28; D not resolved. Trimming removed 1 base from V and 3 bases from J, with 10 bases in between. This CDR3 contains 14 residues. The germline gives CDR1 MDHEN, CDR2 SYDVKM. The CDR3 here is CASSLSDIGYEQYF. CDR3 sequence (DNA): TGTGCCAGCAGTTTATCAGATATTGGCTACGAGCAGTACTTC.

The chain employs TRBV11-1 and TRBJ2-2; 10 bases align to TRBD1. The V and J ends lost 5 bases and 7 bases, in that order; junction bases with no gene match: 10. Germline V gene data show CDR1 as SGHAT and CDR2 as FQDESV (reference sequence). CDR3 size: 16 residues. The CDR3 coding sequence is TGTGCCAGCAGCCCCGACAGGGGGCGAAGGAGCGGGGAGCTGTTTTTT. Its protein is CASSPDRGRRSGELFF.

Only a few counts were recorded for this clone. The V gene is TRBV27, the J gene TRBJ2-7; 8 bases map to TRBD2. The junction had 0 bases not matched to a gene; V was cut back by 5 bases and J by 0 bases. Germline V gene data show CDR1 as MNHEY and CDR2 as SMNVEV (reference sequence). CDR3 length: 13 residues. The CDR3 nucleotides read TGTGCCAGCAGTGGACTAGCCTCCTACGAGCAGTACTTC. Encoded protein: CASSGLASYEQYF.

V and J are TRBV28 and TRBJ1-1; no definite D call. With 11 bases removed from V and 10 bases from J, the gap between germline ends came to 14 bases. Looked up from germline, CDR1 is MDHEN and CDR2 is SYDVKM. The CDR3 is 10 amino acids. This chain's CDR3 is CAGPGSGAFF. The CDR3 nucleotides read TGTGCCGGCCCGGGGAGTGGAGCTTTCTTT.

The V and J genes are TRBV19 and TRBJ2-1; 9 nucleotides line up with TRBD1. V lost 9 bases to trimming and J lost 9 bases; unmatched junction nucleotides: 15. The CDR3 sequence is 15 residues long. The germline gives CDR1 LNHDA, CDR2 SQIVND (reference sequence). CDR3 loop: CASSGVVQGAFEQFF. The DNA for the CDR3 is TGTGCCAGCTCAGGAGTGGTACAGGGGGCGTTTGAGCAGTTCTTC.

The rearrangement uses TRBV6-5 and TRBJ1-1, with D uncertain. Between the trimmed V and J ends, which lost 3 bases and 5 bases, there was a span of 16 bases. CDR3 length equals 15 residues. CDR1 is MNHEY and CDR2 is SVGAGI in the germline V gene. DNA for the CDR3: TGTGCCAGCAGTTATACAGCCTATACGGGTACTGAAGCTTTCTTT. This sequence encodes CASSYTAYTGTEAFF.

In its sample, this clone was seen once. V and J are TRBV19 and TRBJ2-3; TRBD1 matches 8 bases. The CDR3 spans 14 residues. Trimming cost V 8 bases and J 6 bases; bases outside gene matches: 10. The germline CDR1 and CDR2 sequences are LNHDA and SQIVND (reference sequence). CDR3 DNA: TGTGCCAGTGCCCCGTCAGGGGGCTTTGATACGCAGTATTTT. The encoded protein is CASAPSGGFDTQYF.

DNA of the CDR3: TGTGCCAGCAGCTCCGACAGCCTCTCTGGAAACACCATATATTTT. Translation gives CASSSDSLSGNTIYF. The chain couples TRBV7-2 to TRBJ1-3, with D possibly TRBD1 on 5 matching bases. Trimming shortened V by 4 bases and J by 0 bases, and 10 bases separated the two germline ends. This CDR3 comprises 15 residues. Germline lookup yields CDR1 SGHTA and CDR2 FQGNSA.

The chain has TRBV2 and TRBJ2-3; D is unresolved. Deletions cut 1 base from V and 0 bases from J, with 11 bases between. Germline values: CDR1 SNHLY, CDR2 FYNNEI. The CDR3 extends over 16 amino acids. The CDR3 region is CASSEGQAVSTDTQYF. The CDR3 coding sequence is TGTGCCAGCAGTGAAGGTCAGGCCGTTAGCACAGATACGCAGTATTTT.

The chain uses TRBV7-2 and TRBJ2-2; the D is unclear. V shed 5 bases and J shed 4 bases, with 11 bases lying between them. There are 14 residues in the CDR3. The germline CDR1 and CDR2 sequences are SGHTA and FQGNSA. The DNA of the CDR3 is TGTGCCAGCAGCCCGAAGGACGTCACCGGGGAGCTGTTTTTT. It is translated as CASSPKDVTGELFF.

The chain is built from TRBV7-8 and TRBJ2-7, with TRBD1 identical over 7 bases. V shed 5 bases and J 5 bases; nucleotides not matched to a gene: 18. Germline V CDR1 and CDR2: SGHVS, FQNEAQ. This CDR3 is 17 amino acids long. CDR3 nucleotide sequence: TGTGCCAGCAGCCCGCCTGGTCTGGCAGGGGGACGCAACGAGCAGTACTTC. Translating gives CASSPPGLAGGRNEQYF.

The rearrangement joins TRBV27 to TRBJ2-7, with D unresolved. Germline V CDR1 and CDR2: MNHEY, SMNVEV (reference sequence). This CDR3 spans 13 amino acids. Trimming removed 2 bases at V and 2 bases at J, with 7 bases between. The chain's CDR3 is CASSLAGTYEQYF. CDR3 coding DNA: TGTGCCAGCAGTTTAGCAGGTACCTACGAGCAGTACTTC.

This rearrangement joins TRBV5-1 to TRBJ2-5; weak D call: TRBD1 (6 bases). Germline V gives CDR1 SGHRS, CDR2 YFSETQ. The ends were cut back, 0 bases at V and 5 bases at J, with 14 bases in the middle. The CDR3 has 15 amino acids. The CDR3 DNA follows: TGCGCCAGCAGCTTGGGTTCGAGGGGGATGGAGACCCAGTACTTC. It is translated as CASSLGSRGMETQYF. Looking up the rest from reference TRBV5-1 and TRBJ2-5 gives the full variable domain: KAGVTQTPRYLIKTRGQQVTLSCSPISGHRSVSWYQQTPGQGLQFLFEYFSETQRNKGNFPGRFSGRQFSNSRSEMNVSTLELGDSALYLCASSLGSRGMETQYFGPGTRLLVL.

The V call is TRBV28, the J call TRBJ2-1, with TRBD1 as a possible D gene (5 bases). The CDR3 runs 16 residues. In germline, CDR1 is MDHEN, CDR2 SYDVKM. The V end lost 2 bases, the J end lost 9 bases, and 20 bases lay between the germline ends. As DNA, the CDR3 is TGTGCCAGCAGTTTAAATCGTCTCAGGGCCTCCCCTGAGCAGTTCTTC. Its protein product is CASSLNRLRASPEQFF.

This chain uses TRBV7-2 with TRBJ2-3, with 7 bases aligning to TRBD1. Trimming at V came to 5 bases and at J to 1 base, leaving 6 bases not matched to a gene. Germline assignment: CDR1 SGHTA and CDR2 FQGNSA. The CDR3 length is 15 residues. In DNA, the CDR3 is TGTGCCAGCAGCCCCCGGGACAGTCGCACAGATACGCAGTATTTT. Amino acid sequence: CASSPRDSRTDTQYF.

This clone was seen a few times. This chain joins TRBV5-1 and TRBJ2-3; D unclear. CDR3 size: 12 residues. Trimming shortened V by 5 bases and J by 1 base, and 5 bases separated the two germline ends. The V gene's germline CDR1 is SGHRS and CDR2 YFSETQ. The CDR3 nucleotides read TGCGCCAGCAGTGGGGGCACAGATACGCAGTATTTT. As protein: CASSGGTDTQYF.

The chain combines TRBV7-2 with TRBJ2-7; TRBD2 aligns across 12 bases. The J segment lost 4 bases and the V segment lost 5 bases, leaving 6 bases of the junction unmatched. The CDR3 sequence is 15 residues long. CDR1 and CDR2 (germline): SGHTA, FQGNSA. The CDR3 spells CASSPSGGAFYEQYF. The CDR3 DNA reads TGTGCCAGCAGCCCTAGCGGGGGGGCATTTTACGAGCAGTACTTC.